This is a list of T cell receptor beta chains from one sample in a study of T cell responses to AZD1222 COVID-19 vaccine. Method: immunoSEQ multiplex PCR; TCRdb's copy keeps in-frame clones and lacks some. The sample lists fewer than 150,000 clones; around 92% were seen once. Sample: peripheral blood, taken on day 0 of AZD1222 vaccination. The receptors stem from an adult in good health. Both conserved end residues are part of each CDR3. A D gene is named only where the DNA matches it firmly. Some rows have no size entry. The others give once, few or many, or a class for an expanded clone.

V	D	size	J	CDR3	DNA
TRBV7-9	NA	NA	TRBJ1-1	CASSLGHRIEAFF	TGTGCCAGCAGCCTAGGACACAGGATTGAAGCTTTCTTT
TRBV24-1	NA	NA	TRBJ1-2	CATDGWQNYGYTF	TGTGCCACGGACGGCTGGCAGAACTATGGCTACACCTTC
TRBV6-5	NA	NA	TRBJ2-7	CASTPRAEGNEQYF	TGTGCCAGCACCCCACGGGCTGAGGGGAACGAGCAGTACTTC
TRBV12-3/TRBV12-4	NA	few	TRBJ1-2	CASSIGQLDGYTF	TGTGCCAGCAGCATCGGACAGCTCGATGGCTACACCTTC
TRBV2	TRBD1	once	TRBJ1-1	CASSGQGFGNTEAFF	TGTGCCAGCAGTGGACAGGGATTTGGGAACACTGAAGCTTTCTTT
TRBV29-1	TRBD2	NA	TRBJ2-7	CSVEGLAGLLSYEQYF	TGCAGCGTTGAGGGCCTAGCGGGCCTGCTTTCCTACGAGCAGTACTTC
TRBV14	NA	few	TRBJ1-6	CASSQGFLSPLHF	TGTGCCAGCAGCCAAGGGTTTTTATCACCCCTCCACTTT
TRBV18	NA	NA	TRBJ2-3	CASSPGSLSTDTQYF	TGTGCCAGCTCACCAGGTTCACTTAGCACAGATACGCAGTATTTT
TRBV1	NA	NA	TRBJ2-5	CTSSQDGRPRETQYF	TGCACCAGCAGCCAAGACGGCAGGCCCCGCGAGACCCAGTACTTC
TRBV7-9	TRBD2	NA	TRBJ2-7	CASSLDGTSYYEQYF	TGTGCCAGCAGCTTGGACGGGACTAGCTACTACGAGCAGTACTTC
TRBV11-2	TRBD2	NA	TRBJ2-5	CASSLFTSGVQETQYF	TGTGCCAGCAGCTTATTTACTAGCGGAGTCCAAGAGACCCAGTACTTC
TRBV5-6	NA	NA	TRBJ2-7	CASSLAFRANSYEQYF	TGTGCCAGCAGCTTGGCATTCAGGGCCAACTCCTACGAGCAGTACTTC
TRBV27	NA	NA	TRBJ1-1	CASSLSSNPENTEAFF	TGTGCCAGCAGTTTAAGTTCCAACCCAGAGAACACTGAAGCTTTCTTT
TRBV4-1	NA	NA	TRBJ2-1	CASSQEPRANEQFF	TGCGCCAGCAGCCAAGAGCCTAGGGCGAATGAGCAGTTCTTC
TRBV7-9	NA	NA	TRBJ1-3	CASSDNSSGNTIYF	TGTGCCAGCAGCGATAACAGCTCTGGAAACACCATATATTTT
TRBV4-1	NA	NA	TRBJ1-4	CASSPQGGSRKLFF	TGCGCCAGCAGCCCGCAAGGAGGTAGTAGAAAACTGTTTTTT
TRBV7-9	NA	NA	TRBJ1-1	CASSFADTEAFF	TGTGCCAGCAGCTTTGCAGACACTGAAGCTTTCTTT
TRBV12-3/TRBV12-4	NA	NA	TRBJ2-3	CAQAVSTDTQYF	TGTGCCCAAGCAGTTAGCACAGATACGCAGTATTTT
TRBV3-1/TRBV3-2	NA	NA	TRBJ1-3	CASSQGVNTIYF	TGTGCCAGCAGCCAAGGGGTAAACACCATATATTTT
TRBV3-1/TRBV3-2	NA	NA	TRBJ2-2	CASSQLWGATGELFF	TGTGCCAGCAGCCAGTTGTGGGGGGCGACCGGGGAGCTGTTTTTT
TRBV2	NA	NA	TRBJ1-1	CAGRPGSSRTEAFF	TGTGCCGGGCGACCAGGGAGTAGTCGCACTGAAGCTTTCTTT
TRBV6-5	NA	NA	TRBJ2-1	CASSYGSLGDEQFF	TGTGCCAGCAGTTACGGCTCCTTAGGCGATGAGCAGTTCTTC
TRBV18	NA	NA	TRBJ1-3	CASSPPVYSGNTIYF	TGTGCCAGCTCACCCCCTGTTTACTCTGGAAACACCATATATTTT
TRBV21-1	NA	NA	TRBJ2-3	CASSINSSTSGQYF	TGTGCCAGCAGCATTAACTCTTCTACGTCTGGGCAGTATTTT
TRBV9	NA	NA	TRBJ1-6	CASSVTETEGPLHF	TGTGCCAGCAGCGTGACCGAAACCGAGGGCCCCCTCCACTTT
TRBV2	NA	NA	TRBJ1-1	CASSGYTEAFF	TGTGCCAGCAGTGGATACACTGAAGCTTTCTTT
TRBV6-4	TRBD1	NA	TRBJ2-7	CASSPTGGAVYEQYF	TGTGCCAGCAGTCCAACAGGGGGCGCCGTATACGAGCAGTACTTC
TRBV5-1	TRBD2	once	TRBJ2-1	CASSLGLAGGRDNEQFF	TGCGCCAGCAGCCTCGGACTAGCGGGAGGGCGGGACAATGAGCAGTTCTTC
TRBV6-6	TRBD1	NA	TRBJ2-4	CASSPPPGGRGFVAKNIQYF	TGTGCCAGCAGTCCACCGCCAGGTGGCAGGGGGTTTGTGGCCAAAAACATTCAGTACTTC
TRBV7-7	TRBD1	NA	TRBJ2-3	CASSLRRGSTDTQYF	TGTGCCAGCAGCTTACGCAGGGGGAGCACAGATACGCAGTATTTT
TRBV30	TRBD1	NA	TRBJ1-1	CAWSVQGEGASTEAFF	TGTGCCTGGAGTGTACAGGGCGAGGGGGCATCGACTGAAGCTTTCTTT
TRBV2	NA	NA	TRBJ2-5	CASSVEGAGQETQYF	TGTGCCAGCAGTGTTGAGGGGGCGGGGCAAGAGACCCAGTACTTC
TRBV7-8	NA	NA	TRBJ2-7	CASSFLSDPPYEQYF	TGTGCCAGCAGCTTTTTAAGCGACCCCCCCTACGAGCAGTACTTC
TRBV19	NA	NA	TRBJ2-7	CASSLRDPVHEQYF	TGTGCCAGTTCTCTCAGGGACCCCGTCCACGAGCAGTACTTC
TRBV15	NA	NA	TRBJ2-5	CATSRTAIGSQYF	TGTGCCACCAGCAGAACCGCCATAGGGAGCCAGTACTTC
TRBV19	TRBD1	NA	TRBJ2-7	CASSTGGEGYEQYF	TGTGCCAGTTCGACAGGGGGAGAAGGATACGAGCAGTACTTC
TRBV5-1	TRBD2	NA	TRBJ2-1	CASSLGTSSPEQFF	TGCGCCAGCAGCTTGGGGACTAGCTCACCTGAGCAGTTCTTC
TRBV6-5	NA	NA	TRBJ2-7	CASSYRDWGDEQYF	TGTGCCAGCAGTTACAGAGACTGGGGAGACGAGCAGTACTTC
TRBV7-9	NA	NA	TRBJ2-4	CAGEDVLAKNIQYF	TGTGCCGGGGAGGACGTCCTAGCCAAAAACATTCAGTACTTC
TRBV7-8	NA	NA	TRBJ1-2	CASSLALKTGKRGYTF	TGTGCCAGCAGCTTAGCCCTCAAAACAGGAAAGCGGGGCTACACCTTC
TRBV19	TRBD2	NA	TRBJ2-5	CASSIAAGGQETQYF	TGTGCCAGTAGTATAGCAGCGGGGGGACAAGAGACCCAGTACTTC
TRBV24-1	NA	NA	TRBJ2-1	CATSDPTRNEQFF	TGTGCCACCAGTGATCCTACTAGGAATGAGCAGTTCTTC
TRBV5-1	NA	once	TRBJ1-1	CASSLDTPATTEAFF	TGCGCCAGCAGCTTGGACACCCCTGCCACCACTGAAGCTTTCTTT
TRBV5-1	NA	NA	TRBJ1-2	CASSLEGQGNGYTF	TGCGCCAGCAGCTTGGAAGGGCAGGGGAATGGCTACACCTTC
TRBV10-3	NA	once	TRBJ1-4	CAISVGGPATNEKLFF	TGTGCCATCAGTGTGGGAGGGCCCGCAACTAATGAAAAACTGTTTTTT
TRBV2	NA	NA	TRBJ1-2	CASSLDGVGGYTF	TGTGCCAGCAGCCTCGATGGGGTCGGAGGCTACACCTTC
TRBV5-1	TRBD2	NA	TRBJ2-7	CASSFSGAAYEQYF	TGCGCCAGCAGCTTCAGCGGGGCTGCGTACGAGCAGTACTTC
TRBV19	NA	NA	TRBJ2-2	CASTLYGELFF	TGTGCCAGTACCCTCTACGGGGAGCTGTTTTTT